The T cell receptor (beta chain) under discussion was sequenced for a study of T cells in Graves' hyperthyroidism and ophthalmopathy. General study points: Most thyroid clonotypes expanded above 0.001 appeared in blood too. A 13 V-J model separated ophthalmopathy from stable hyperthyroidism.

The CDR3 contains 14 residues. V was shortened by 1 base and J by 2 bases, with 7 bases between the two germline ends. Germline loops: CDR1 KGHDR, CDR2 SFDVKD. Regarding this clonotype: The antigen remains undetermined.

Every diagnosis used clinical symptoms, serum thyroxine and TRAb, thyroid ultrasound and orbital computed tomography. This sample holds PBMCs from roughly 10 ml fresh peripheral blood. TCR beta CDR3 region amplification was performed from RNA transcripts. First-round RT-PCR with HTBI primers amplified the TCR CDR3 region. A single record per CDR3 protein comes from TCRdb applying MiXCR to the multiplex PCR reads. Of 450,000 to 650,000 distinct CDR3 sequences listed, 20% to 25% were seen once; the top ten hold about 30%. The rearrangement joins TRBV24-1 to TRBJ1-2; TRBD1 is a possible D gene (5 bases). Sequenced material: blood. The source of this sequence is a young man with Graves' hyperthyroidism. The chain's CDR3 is CATSDFDSNYGYTF. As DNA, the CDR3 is TGTGCCACCAGTGATTTTGACAGCAACTATGGCTACACCTTC.